This record looks at one TCR beta chain sequence and its context. The antigen is unknown. Staff drew about 10 milliliters of peripheral blood from each donor. The CDR3 is 13 residues long. The germline gives CDR1 ENHRY, CDR2 SYGVKD. The junction had 7 bases not matched to a gene; V was cut back by 11 bases and J by 4 bases. This record belongs to a study of blood T cells in healthy people across ages. The study's findings and limits: Estimates based on one million T cells were treated as lower bounds.

The use of a sample-barcoded 5' primer and a J-beta primer mix characterized a second PCR of about 6 to 12 cycles. Each cDNA was tagged by a template-switch adaptor containing 12 random nucleotides. TCRdb fed the 5' RACE reads into MiXCR, producing one record per CDR3 protein. The table lists hundreds of thousands of distinct CDR3 sequences, roughly 44% of them singletons. The V gene is TRBV10-3, the J gene TRBJ1-1; the match to TRBD1 covers 10 bases. This receptor was obtained from a man between 60 and 70 years old in good health. The sequenced material came from blood. CDR3 sequence reads: CAGRTGGSTEAFF. The CDR3 DNA is TGTGCCGGAAGGACAGGGGGGTCCACTGAAGCTTTCTTT.